A single sample gave rise to the 5 T cell receptor beta chains below, sequenced in a study of T cells in Graves' hyperthyroidism and ophthalmopathy. Amplification yielded TCR beta CDR3 regions, with RNA transcripts as the source. HTBI primers were the set used in a first-round RT-PCR of the TCR CDR3. TCRdb ran MiXCR on the multiplex PCR reads and lists one entry per CDR3 protein. Found here are fewer than 450,000 distinct CDR3 sequences, roughly an eighth of them singletons; the top ten hold 28%. Sequences were obtained from blood. The receptor source for this set is a man aged 45 to 65 with Graves' ophthalmopathy.

This clonotype has a count of ten or more. The chain is built from TRBV20-1 and TRBJ2-5, with 9 bases identical to TRBD2. V dropped 2 bases and J dropped 5; count of bases not matched to a gene: 6. Germline lookup yields CDR1 DFQATT and CDR2 SNEGSKA (reference sequence). The length of the CDR3 is 14 residues. CDR3 loop: CSARLAGSGETQYF. As DNA, the CDR3 is TGCAGTGCTAGACTAGCGGGATCGGGGGAGACCCAGTACTTC.

CDR3 amino acids: CASSHWDSPRETQYF. The CDR3 nucleotides are TGTGCCAGCAGCCACTGGGACAGCCCAAGAGAGACCCAGTACTTC. The V gene is TRBV14, the J gene TRBJ2-5; 7 bases line up with TRBD1. With V trimmed by 3 bases and J by 4 bases, 8 bases remained unmatched. This CDR3 contains 15 residues. The germline V gene has CDR1 SGHDN and CDR2 FVKESK.

The CDR3 loop is CASSISRGAHTEAFF. DNA for the CDR3: TGTGCCAGTAGTATCAGTCGGGGGGCGCACACTGAAGCTTTCTTT. The genes are TRBV19 and TRBJ1-1; possible D gene TRBD1, 6 bases. The CDR3 loop spans 15 amino acids. V was cut by 3 bases and J by 3 bases, with 14 bases left in between. In germline, CDR1 is LNHDA, CDR2 SQIVND (reference sequence).

This clonotype occurred a few times. The chain carries TRBV15 and TRBJ2-1, with 13 nucleotides matching TRBD2. Germline V gives CDR1 LNHNV, CDR2 YYDKDF (reference sequence). J lost 10 bases, V lost 4 bases, and 4 bases had no gene match. This CDR3 region has 14 residues. The CDR3 spells CATSKGLAGVEQFF. DNA of the CDR3: TGTGCCACCAGCAAAGGACTAGCGGGAGTAGAGCAGTTCTTC.

This clonotype has a count of ten or more. The chain couples TRBV5-1 to TRBJ2-7; 9 positions agree with TRBD1. The CDR3 covers 16 residues. V lost 3 bases and J lost 0; bases outside the gene matches: 7. The germline gives CDR1 SGHRS, CDR2 YFSETQ. The CDR3 nucleotides are TGCGCCAGCAGCTCTGGGACAGGGCGTGGCTCCTACGAGCAGTACTTC. Encoded protein: CASSSGTGRGSYEQYF. The full variable domain, rest sourced from reference TRBV5-1 and TRBJ2-7, is KAGVTQTPRYLIKTRGQQVTLSCSPISGHRSVSWYQQTPGQGLQFLFEYFSETQRNKGNFPGRFSGRQFSNSRSEMNVSTLELGDSALYLCASSSGTGRGSYEQYFGPGTRLTVT.